Listed here are 13 T cell receptor beta chains from one sample, sequenced in a study of patients and donors after allogeneic stem cell transplantation. TCRdb processed the RT-PCR reads anew with MiXCR; each CDR3 protein has one entry. The sample lists approximately 60,000 distinct CDR3 sequences, 10% to 15% occurring once. Sample: blood, either unsorted or a sorted T cell fraction (not recorded which). The source of these receptors is a human donor who was either an allogeneic HSCT recipient or a stem cell or donor lymphocyte infusion donor (not recorded which). It is not recorded whose cells these are; they may come from a transplant donor.

This clonotype was found many times. The junction departs from the called germline gene at one end, perhaps through a read error. The chain uses TRBV7-7 and TRBJ2-3, with a weak D call TRBD2 (6 bases). This CDR3 spans 15 amino acids. The germline V gene has CDR1 SSHAT and CDR2 FNYEAQ (reference sequence). CDR3 bases: TGTGCTAGCAGCTTAAACGGAGGGCGGGGAGATACGCAGTATTTT. It translates to CASSLNGGRGDTQYF. Full variable domain (rest looked up from reference TRBV7-7 and TRBJ2-3): GAGVSQSPRYKVTKRGQDVTLRCDPISSHATLYWYQQALGQGPEFLTYFNYEAQPDKSGLPSDRFSAERPEGSISTLTIQRTEQRDSAMYRCASSLNGGRGDTQYFGPGTRLTVL.

The chain joins TRBV10-3 to TRBJ2-7; D perhaps matches TRBD2 (6 bases). The CDR3 is 14 amino acids. V was pared by 0 bases and J by 4 bases, with 10 bases between. Germline V gene data show CDR1 as ENHRY and CDR2 as SYGVKD. CDR3 coding DNA: TGTGCCATCAGTGAGTCGGGGGGAAGGTACGAGCAGTACTTC. It specifies CAISESGGRYEQYF.

The V gene is TRBV7-6, the J gene TRBJ2-7; 13 nucleotides align to TRBD2. Germline CDR1 reads SGHVS; CDR2 reads FNYEAQ. CDR3 length equals 15 residues. The trim removed 5 bases at V and 4 bases at J, leaving 5 bases unmatched. Here the CDR3 reads CASSPRTSGSYEQYF. The CDR3 nucleotides read TGTGCCAGCAGCCCCAGGACTAGCGGGAGTTACGAGCAGTACTTC.

There are many counts of this clonotype. The chain carries TRBV20-1 and TRBJ1-1; 9 bases agree with TRBD1. Per the germline V gene, CDR1 is DFQATT and CDR2 is SNEGSKA (reference sequence). The junction had 9 bases not matched to a gene; V was cut back by 0 bases and J by 7 bases. The CDR3 runs to 15 residues. The CDR3 spells CSARDATGGYLEAFF. DNA for the CDR3: TGCAGTGCTAGAGATGCAACAGGGGGCTACCTTGAAGCTTTCTTT.

The genes are TRBV29-1 and TRBJ2-2; TRBD1 matches 8 bases. Germline loops: CDR1 SQVTM, CDR2 ANQGSEA. The CDR3 spans 15 residues. The junction had 7 bases not matched to a gene; V was cut back by 5 bases and J by 2 bases. CDR3 region: CSVRGTGRNTGELFF. CDR3 DNA sequence: TGCAGCGTTCGGGGGACAGGTCGCAACACCGGGGAGCTGTTTTTT.

This clonotype was detected ten times or more. The chain joins TRBV20-1 to TRBJ1-6; D perhaps matches TRBD1 (6 bases). This CDR3 is 13 amino acids long. Germline V gene lookup returns CDR1 DFQATT and CDR2 SNEGSKA (reference sequence). The germline V and J ends were trimmed by 5 bases and 10 bases, with 15 bases remaining between them. In DNA, the CDR3 is TGCAGTGCTCTAGGGGGGGGTTCCTCACCCCTCCACTTT. Protein sequence: CSALGGGSSPLHF.

This clonotype was observed at least ten times. The chain recombines TRBV6-5 with TRBJ1-1; TRBD1 is a possible D gene (5 bases). Trimming removed 0 bases at V and 0 bases at J, with 8 bases between. CDR3 length equals 15 residues. Looked up from germline, CDR1 is MNHEY and CDR2 is SVGAGI. Here the CDR3 reads CASSYSGPLNTEAFF. The CDR3 DNA follows: TGTGCCAGCAGTTACTCGGGACCTCTGAACACTGAAGCTTTCTTT.

This chain connects TRBV5-1 to TRBJ1-1, with 7 bases lining up with TRBD1. The CDR3 totals 14 residues. Germline CDR1 and CDR2: SGHRS and YFSETQ. With 4 bases clipped from V and 4 bases from J, the junction kept 7 bases outside the gene matches. The CDR3 is CASSPGTVSTEAFF. For the CDR3, the DNA is TGCGCCAGCAGCCCCGGGACAGTGAGCACTGAAGCTTTCTTT.

Written as DNA, the CDR3 is TGTGCCACCGATTCCGGGCCGCTAGCGAATGAGCAGTTCTTC. This encodes CATDSGPLANEQFF. The chain combines TRBV24-1 with TRBJ2-1, with D possibly being TRBD2 (6 bases). CDR1 KGHDR and CDR2 SFDVKD come from the germline V gene. The CDR3 covers 14 residues. Between the trimmed V and J ends, which lost 9 bases and 7 bases, there was a span of 18 bases.

This clonotype was detected a few times. The V call is TRBV24-1, the J call TRBJ2-7, with TRBD2 matching over 8 bases. The CDR3 is 17 residues long. After removal of 7 bases from V and 5 bases from J, the junction contained 18 bases not matched to a gene. The V gene's germline CDR1 is KGHDR and CDR2 SFDVKD. The CDR3 coding sequence is TGTGCCACCAGGCAGTCGCATCCGGGAGGGCCCCTCGACGAGCAGTACTTC. As protein: CATRQSHPGGPLDEQYF.

The rearrangement links TRBV7-3 to TRBJ1-6; 7 bases are a match to TRBD1. This CDR3 spans 15 amino acids. After removal of 5 bases from V and 5 bases from J, the junction contained 6 bases not matched to a gene. Per germline, CDR1 SGHTA and CDR2 FQGTGA. CDR3 bases: TGTGCCAGCAGCCCAGGGACAGCCAATAATTCACCCCTCCACTTT. Translating it yields CASSPGTANNSPLHF. Looking up the rest from reference TRBV7-3 and TRBJ1-6 gives the full variable domain: GAGVSQTPSNKVTEKGKYVELRCDPISGHTALYWYRQSLGQGPEFLIYFQGTGAADDSGLPNDRFFAVRPEGSVSTLKIQRTERGDSAVYLCASSPGTANNSPLHFGNGTRLTVT.

This clonotype was seen a few times. The chain is built from TRBV3-1 and TRBJ1-1; D is uncertain. This CDR3 is built from 14 residues. CDR1 is LGHDT and CDR2 is YNNKEL in the germline V gene (reference sequence). V was trimmed by 4 bases and J by 1 base, leaving 10 bases between them. The CDR3 is CASSPLPGNTEAFF. CDR3 DNA: TGTGCCAGCAGCCCCCTGCCGGGGAACACTGAAGCTTTCTTT.

In its sample, this clonotype was seen a few times. The rearrangement joins TRBV7-2 to TRBJ2-5, with no clear D. Germline assignment: CDR1 SGHTA and CDR2 FQGNSA. This CDR3 region has 13 residues. The ends were cut back, 1 base at V and 5 bases at J, with 8 bases in the middle. The CDR3 nucleotides read TGTGCCAGCAGCTTAGGCTCTTGGGAGACCCAGTACTTC. Translated, it gives CASSLGSWETQYF.